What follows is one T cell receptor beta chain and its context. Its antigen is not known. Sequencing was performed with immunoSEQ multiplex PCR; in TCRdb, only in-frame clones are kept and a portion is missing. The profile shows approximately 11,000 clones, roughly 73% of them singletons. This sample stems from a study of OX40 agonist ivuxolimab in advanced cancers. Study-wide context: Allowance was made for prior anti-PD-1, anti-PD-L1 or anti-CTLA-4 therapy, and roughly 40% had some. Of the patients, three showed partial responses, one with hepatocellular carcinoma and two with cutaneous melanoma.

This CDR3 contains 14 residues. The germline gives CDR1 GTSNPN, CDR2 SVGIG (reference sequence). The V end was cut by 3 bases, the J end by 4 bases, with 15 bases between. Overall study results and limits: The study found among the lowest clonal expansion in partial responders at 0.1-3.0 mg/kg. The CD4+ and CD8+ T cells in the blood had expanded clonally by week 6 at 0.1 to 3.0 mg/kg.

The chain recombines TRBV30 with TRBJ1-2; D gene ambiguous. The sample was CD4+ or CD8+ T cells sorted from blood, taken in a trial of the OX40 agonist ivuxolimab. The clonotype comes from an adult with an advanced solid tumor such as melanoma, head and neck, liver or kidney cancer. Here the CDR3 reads CAWSIGRSVYGYTF. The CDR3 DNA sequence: TGTGCCTGGAGCATCGGACGGTCGGTCTATGGCTACACCTTC.